This T cell receptor (beta chain) was captured in a study of cytomegalovirus exposure and HLA in healthy donors. Whole-study context: An earlier analysis identified 120 million or so unique TCR beta sequences in 150 million to 200 million T cells.

Germline V gene sequence: CDR1 SQVTM, CDR2 ANQGSEA. The CDR3 runs 14 residues. The junction had 13 bases not matched to a gene; V was cut back by 8 bases and J by 7 bases. A multiplex PCR was run with 60 Vbeta primers and 13 Jbeta primers. Repertoires were generated with immunoSEQ multiplex PCR, while TCRdb's copy carries only in-frame clones and drops some. The sample includes 100,000 to 150,000 clones, about two thirds seen only once; the top ten take 2.9%. The clonotype originates from a human donor in good health. The V and J genes are TRBV29-1 and TRBJ2-1; 8 bases match TRBD1. The sequenced sample consisted of PBMCs. The CDR3 bases are TGCAGCTGTAAAGGGACAGGTAGGGTTAATGAGCAGTTCTTC. Its protein is CSCKGTGRVNEQFF.